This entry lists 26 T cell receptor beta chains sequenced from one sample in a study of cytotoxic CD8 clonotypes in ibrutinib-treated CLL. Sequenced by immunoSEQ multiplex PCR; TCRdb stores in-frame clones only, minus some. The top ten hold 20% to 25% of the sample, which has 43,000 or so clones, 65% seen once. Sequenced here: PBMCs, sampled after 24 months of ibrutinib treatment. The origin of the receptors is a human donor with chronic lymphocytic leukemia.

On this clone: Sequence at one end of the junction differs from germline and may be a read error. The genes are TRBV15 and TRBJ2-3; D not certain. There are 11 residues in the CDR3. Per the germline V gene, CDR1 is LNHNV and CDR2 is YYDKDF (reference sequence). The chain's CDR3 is CATRSTDTQYF. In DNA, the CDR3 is TGTGCCACCCGCAGCACAGATACGCAGTATTTT. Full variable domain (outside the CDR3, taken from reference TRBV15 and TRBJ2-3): DAMVIQNPRYQVTQFGKPVTLSCSQTLNHNVMYWYQQKSSQAPKLLFHYYDKDFNNEADTPDNFQSRRPNTSFCFLDIRSPGLGDTAMYLCATRSTDTQYFGPGTRLTVL.

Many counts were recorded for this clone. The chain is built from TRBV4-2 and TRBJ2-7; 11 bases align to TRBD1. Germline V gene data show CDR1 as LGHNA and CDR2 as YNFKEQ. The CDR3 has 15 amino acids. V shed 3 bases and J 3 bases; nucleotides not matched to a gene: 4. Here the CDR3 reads CASSQDRGPYYEQYF. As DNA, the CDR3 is TGTGCCAGCAGCCAGGACAGGGGGCCGTACTACGAGCAGTACTTC.

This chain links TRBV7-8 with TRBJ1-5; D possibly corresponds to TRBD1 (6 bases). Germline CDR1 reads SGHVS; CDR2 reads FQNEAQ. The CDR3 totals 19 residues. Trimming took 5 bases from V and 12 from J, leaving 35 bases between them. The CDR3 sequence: CASSPRDRVSGQSLKLQHF. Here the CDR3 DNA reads TGTGCCAGCAGCCCCCGAGATAGAGTTTCAGGACAGAGCCTTAAGCTCCAGCATTTT.

CDR3 DNA: TGCGCCAGCAGTGGAGGACTAGCGGGAGGGCTTCTGTTCTTC. Its translation: CASSGGLAGGLLFF. V is TRBV10-1 and J is TRBJ2-1, with 15 bases fitting TRBD2. The CDR3 is 14 amino acids. The germline CDR1 and CDR2 sequences are WNHNN and SYGVQD (reference sequence). Trimming removed 4 bases from V and 15 bases from J; junction bases left unmatched: 7.

Written as DNA, the CDR3 is TGTGCCAGCAGCGGAGACAATCTGGACGAGCAGTACTTC. Its protein is CASSGDNLDEQYF. The chain employs TRBV7-9 and TRBJ2-7; D gene unclear. The CDR3 contains 13 residues. The germline CDR1 and CDR2 sequences are SEHNR and FQNEAQ (reference sequence). V lost 5 bases to trimming and J lost 5 bases, with 13 bases between them.

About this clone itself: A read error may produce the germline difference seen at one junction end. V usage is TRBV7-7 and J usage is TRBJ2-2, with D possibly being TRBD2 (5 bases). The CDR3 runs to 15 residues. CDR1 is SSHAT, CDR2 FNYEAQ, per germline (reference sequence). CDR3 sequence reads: CASSLELRGPGELFF. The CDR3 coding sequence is TGTGCTAGCAGCTTAGAACTCAGAGGGCCCGGGGAGCTGTTTTTT.

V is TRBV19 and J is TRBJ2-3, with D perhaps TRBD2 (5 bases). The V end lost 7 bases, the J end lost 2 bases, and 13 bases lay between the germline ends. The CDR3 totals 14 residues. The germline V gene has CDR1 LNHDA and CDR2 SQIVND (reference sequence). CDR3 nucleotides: TGTGCCAGTAAGCGAGCGGCGTTCACAGATACGCAGTATTTT. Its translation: CASKRAAFTDTQYF.

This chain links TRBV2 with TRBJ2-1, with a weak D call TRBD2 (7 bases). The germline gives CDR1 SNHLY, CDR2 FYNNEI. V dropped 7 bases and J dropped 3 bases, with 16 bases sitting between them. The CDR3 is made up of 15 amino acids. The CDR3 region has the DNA TGTGCCAGCACCCCGGGGGGAGGGGGCTACAATGAGCAGTTCTTC. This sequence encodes CASTPGGGGYNEQFF.

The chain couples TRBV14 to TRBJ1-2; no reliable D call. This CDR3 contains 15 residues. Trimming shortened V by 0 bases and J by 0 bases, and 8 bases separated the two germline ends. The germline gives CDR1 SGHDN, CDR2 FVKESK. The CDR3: CASSQEGQTNYGYTF. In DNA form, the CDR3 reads TGTGCCAGCAGCCAAGAAGGGCAGACTAACTATGGCTACACCTTC.

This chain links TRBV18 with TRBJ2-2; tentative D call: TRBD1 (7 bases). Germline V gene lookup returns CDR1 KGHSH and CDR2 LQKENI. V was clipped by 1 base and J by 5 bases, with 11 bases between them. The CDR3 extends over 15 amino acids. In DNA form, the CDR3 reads TGTGCCAGCTCACCACGTTCAGGGGGGACCGGGGAGCTGTTTTTT. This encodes CASSPRSGGTGELFF.

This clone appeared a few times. Written as DNA, the CDR3 is TGTGCCACCAGCACGTCGAATAAGAACACTGAAGCTTTCTTT. Amino acids: CATSTSNKNTEAFF. V usage is TRBV15 and J usage is TRBJ1-1; D is unclear. CDR1 is LNHNV and CDR2 is YYDKDF in the germline V gene (reference sequence). The CDR3 runs to 14 residues. The V end was cut by 4 bases, the J end by 1 base, with 10 bases between.

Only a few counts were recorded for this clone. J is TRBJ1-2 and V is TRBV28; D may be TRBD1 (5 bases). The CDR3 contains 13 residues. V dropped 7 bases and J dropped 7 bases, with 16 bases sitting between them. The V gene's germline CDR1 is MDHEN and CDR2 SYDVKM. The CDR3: CASTPGARRGYTF. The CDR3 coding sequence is TGTGCCAGCACTCCCGGGGCCAGGCGTGGCTACACCTTC.

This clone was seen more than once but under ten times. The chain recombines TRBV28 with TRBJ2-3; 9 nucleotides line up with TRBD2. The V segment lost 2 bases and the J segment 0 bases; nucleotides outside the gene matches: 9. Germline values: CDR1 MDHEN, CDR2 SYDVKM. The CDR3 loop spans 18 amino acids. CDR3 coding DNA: TGTGCCAGCAGTTTACTAGCGGGAAAGATCACTAGCACAGATACGCAGTATTTT. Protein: CASSLLAGKITSTDTQYF.

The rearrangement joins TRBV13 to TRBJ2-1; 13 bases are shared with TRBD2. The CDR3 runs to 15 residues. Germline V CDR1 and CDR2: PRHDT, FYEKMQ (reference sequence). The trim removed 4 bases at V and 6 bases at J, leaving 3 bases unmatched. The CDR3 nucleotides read TGTGCCAGCAGCTACGGGACTAGCGGGGCCAATGAGCAGTTCTTC. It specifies CASSYGTSGANEQFF.

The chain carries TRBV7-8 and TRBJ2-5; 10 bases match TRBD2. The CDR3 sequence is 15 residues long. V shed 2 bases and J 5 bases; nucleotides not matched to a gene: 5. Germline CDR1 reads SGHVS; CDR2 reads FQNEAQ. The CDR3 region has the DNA TGTGCCAGCAGCTTATTTAGCGGGGGGATGGAGACCCAGTACTTC. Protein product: CASSLFSGGMETQYF.

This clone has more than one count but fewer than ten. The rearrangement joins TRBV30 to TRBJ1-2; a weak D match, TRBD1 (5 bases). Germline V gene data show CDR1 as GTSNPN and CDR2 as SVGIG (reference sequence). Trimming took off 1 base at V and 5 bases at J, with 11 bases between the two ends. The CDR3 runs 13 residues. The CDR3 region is CAWSGQRTYGYTF. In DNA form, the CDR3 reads TGTGCCTGGAGTGGGCAGAGGACATATGGCTACACCTTC.

The CDR3 sequence: CASSFQLREFSEKLFF. Written as DNA, the CDR3 is TGTGCCAGCAGCTTCCAGCTCAGGGAATTCTCAGAAAAACTGTTTTTT. This sequence joins TRBV7-9 and TRBJ1-4; D possibly corresponds to TRBD1 (5 bases). CDR1 and CDR2 (germline): SEHNR, FQNEAQ (reference sequence). CDR3 size: 16 residues. Trimming stripped 3 bases from V and 8 bases from J, with 19 bases between.

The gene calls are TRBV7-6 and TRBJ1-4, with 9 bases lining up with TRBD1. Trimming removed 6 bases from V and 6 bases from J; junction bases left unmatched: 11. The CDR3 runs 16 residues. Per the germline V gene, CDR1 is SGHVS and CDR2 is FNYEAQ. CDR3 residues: CASRPTGGRGDEKLFF. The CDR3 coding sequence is TGTGCCAGCAGACCTACAGGGGGCCGGGGGGATGAAAAACTGTTTTTT.

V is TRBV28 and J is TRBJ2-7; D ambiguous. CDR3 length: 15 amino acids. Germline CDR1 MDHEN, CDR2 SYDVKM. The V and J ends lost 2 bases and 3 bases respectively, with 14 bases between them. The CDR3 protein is CASSLSTIRYYEQYF. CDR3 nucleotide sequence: TGTGCCAGCAGTTTAAGCACGATTCGGTACTACGAGCAGTACTTC.

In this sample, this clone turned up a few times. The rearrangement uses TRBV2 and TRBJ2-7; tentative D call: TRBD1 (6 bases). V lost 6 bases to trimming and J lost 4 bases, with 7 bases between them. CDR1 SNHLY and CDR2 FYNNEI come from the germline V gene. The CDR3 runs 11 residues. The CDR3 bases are TGTGCCAGCAGCCAGGGGTACGAGCAGTACTTC. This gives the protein CASSQGYEQYF.

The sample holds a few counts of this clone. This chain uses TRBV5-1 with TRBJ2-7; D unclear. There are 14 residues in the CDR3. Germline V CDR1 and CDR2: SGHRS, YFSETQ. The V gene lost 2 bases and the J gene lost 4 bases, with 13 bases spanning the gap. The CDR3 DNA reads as TGCGCCAGCAGCTTTCAGGACCCGTCGTACGAGCAGTACTTC. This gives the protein CASSFQDPSYEQYF.

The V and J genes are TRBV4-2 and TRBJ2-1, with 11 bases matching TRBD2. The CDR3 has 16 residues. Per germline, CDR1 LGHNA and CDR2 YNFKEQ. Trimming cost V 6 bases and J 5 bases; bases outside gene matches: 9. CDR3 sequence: CASRRNLAGGHNEQFF. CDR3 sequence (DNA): TGTGCCAGCAGGCGTAACCTAGCGGGGGGACACAATGAGCAGTTCTTC.

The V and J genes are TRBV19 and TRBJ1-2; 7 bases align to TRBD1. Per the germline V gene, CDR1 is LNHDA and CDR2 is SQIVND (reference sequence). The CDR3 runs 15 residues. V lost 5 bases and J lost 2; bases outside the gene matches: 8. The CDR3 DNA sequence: TGTGCCAGTAGTCCTGGACAGGCTGTAAACTATGGCTACACCTTC. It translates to CASSPGQAVNYGYTF.

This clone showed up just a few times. CDR3: CASSEGEGRKNEKLFF. CDR3 in DNA: TGTGCCAGCAGTGAAGGGGAAGGCAGAAAGAATGAAAAACTGTTTTTT. This sequence joins TRBV6-1 and TRBJ1-4, with no clear D. Trimming left V 1 base short and J 5 bases short, with 14 bases between. The CDR3 is 16 residues long. Per germline, CDR1 MNHNS and CDR2 SASEGT.

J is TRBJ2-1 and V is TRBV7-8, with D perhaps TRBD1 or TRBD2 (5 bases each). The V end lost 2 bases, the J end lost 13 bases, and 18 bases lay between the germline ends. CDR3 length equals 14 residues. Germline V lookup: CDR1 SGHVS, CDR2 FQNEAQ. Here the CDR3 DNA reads TGTGCCAGCAGCTTAAGCGATTGGGGGTATACCCAGTTCTTC. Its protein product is CASSLSDWGYTQFF. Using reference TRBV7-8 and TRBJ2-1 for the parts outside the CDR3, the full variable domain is GAGVSQSPRYKVAKRGQDVALRCDPISGHVSLFWYQQALGQGPEFLTYFQNEAQLDKSGLPSDRFFAERPEGSVSTLKIQRTQQEDSAVYLCASSLSDWGYTQFFGPGTRLTVL.

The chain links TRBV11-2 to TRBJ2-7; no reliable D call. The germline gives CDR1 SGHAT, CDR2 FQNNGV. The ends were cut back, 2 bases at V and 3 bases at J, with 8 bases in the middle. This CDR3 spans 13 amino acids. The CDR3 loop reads CASSLSTRYEQYF. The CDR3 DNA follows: TGTGCCAGCAGCTTATCAACCCGCTACGAGCAGTACTTC.